This TCR beta chain emerged from a study of PD-1 blockade in classical Hodgkin lymphoma (dated by TCRdb to about 2020). For context, the study as a whole: Nivolumab dosing was 3 mg/kg intravenously every 2 weeks, continuing until either disease progression or unacceptable toxicity. A peripheral blood immune signature of response to PD-1 blockade in classical Hodgkin lymphoma was defined using TCR beta sequencing and CyTOF.

As for this clone: The antigen it binds to is not known. Its ends do not fully match the called genes, so a read error is possible.

Genomic DNA was isolated using the Qiagen DNeasy kit from unsorted PBMCs as well as from negatively selected CD4+ and CD8+ fractions. Amplification of TCR beta CDR3 regions was done by immunoSEQ multiplex PCR with primers that anneal to V and J segments. A synthetic immune receptor repertoire was used to minimize amplification bias, and any remaining bias was removed computationally after sequencing. Per the authors' processing: Repertoire diversity was quantified as the Shannon entropy index using custom Python scripts. Unsorted, CD4+ and CD8+ repertoires were analyzed separately, except in combined analyses where CD4+ and CD8+ sequences were merged in silico. A clone was considered expanded if an increase in frequency of at least 2-fold after treatment relative to C1D1 was found, and a pseudocount of 0.5 was applied to clones undetected at baseline. Clones with 0 or 1 copy at C1D1 were defined as singleton clones, while clones with 2 or more copies were defined as non-singleton clones. Clones expanded in unsorted samples were labelled as CD4+, CD8+ or unknown by matching protein sequences in sorted samples from the same patient. Diversity changes from C1D1 to C4D1 were tested in paired samples using Wilcoxon tests. As stored in TCRdb, this immuneACCESS dataset retains in-frame rearrangements with V and J assigned. A fraction of the clones does not appear; measured against another copy, unresolved V genes explain less than half of the discrepancy, and the remainder lacks a known reason. That table is the source of V, J and clone size, and D and trimming were worked out from the DNA. The sample table shows approximately 46,000 clones, and 73% are seen once. Approximately 9.9% of the sample belongs to the ten largest clones.

The time point tag for this specimen amounts to: cycle 1 day 1 (C1D1), immediately before nivolumab initiation. Relapse after autologous stem cell transplantation had occurred in all trial patients, and cohorts A, B and C were distinguished by prior brentuximab vedotin exposure. A total of under 70 patients with relapsed/refractory classical Hodgkin lymphoma made up the trial cohort, and each patient's best overall response was complete response, partial response or progressive disease. Single-agent nivolumab was administered to trial patients in the multi-cohort phase II CheckMate 205 trial. An independent review committee assessed best overall response by applying the 2007 International Working Group response criteria. Trial PBMCs were obtained immediately prior to nivolumab initiation (C1D1) and on therapy at cycle 2 day 1 and cycle 4 day 1. Peripheral blood was collected in 8 mL Vacutainer Cell Preparation Tubes, from which PBMCs were isolated by centrifugation and then cryopreserved.

Results the study describes overall, beyond this receptor: The study covered only a single clinical trial cohort, and the causes of the repertoire differences, possibly disease activity or prior therapy, were still not defined. Patients starting nivolumab less than 1 year after ASCT had lower diversity and were excluded from later analyses to avoid confounding by immune reconstitution. Among trial patients, those achieving complete response had baseline diversity similar to that of newly diagnosed patients, while diversity was significantly lower in partial responders and progressors. By C4D1, a significant rise was seen in CD4+ TCR diversity but not in CD8+ TCR diversity (p=0.0027 vs p=0.16), and the rise was most apparent among complete responders (p=0.02). Baseline TCR diversity was reported as lower in newly diagnosed patients than in healthy donors, and lower still in relapsed/refractory patients.

CDR1 and CDR2, looked up from the germline V gene, are SGHDN and FVKESK. Reading from cysteine to phenylalanine, the CDR3 counts 16 amino acids. Only the CDR3 DNA is retained, 48 bases long and in frame from the first base. This material consisted of peripheral blood mononuclear cells (PBMCs), taken at baseline. This sequence uses TRBV14 and TRBJ1-3; 7 central nucleotides agree with TRBD1. The clonotype was recovered from a human donor with classical Hodgkin lymphoma. The sequenced DNA is TGTGCCAGCAGTCAAGGGACAGTCGGGTATGGAAACACCATATATTTT. It encodes CASSQGTVGYGNTIYF.